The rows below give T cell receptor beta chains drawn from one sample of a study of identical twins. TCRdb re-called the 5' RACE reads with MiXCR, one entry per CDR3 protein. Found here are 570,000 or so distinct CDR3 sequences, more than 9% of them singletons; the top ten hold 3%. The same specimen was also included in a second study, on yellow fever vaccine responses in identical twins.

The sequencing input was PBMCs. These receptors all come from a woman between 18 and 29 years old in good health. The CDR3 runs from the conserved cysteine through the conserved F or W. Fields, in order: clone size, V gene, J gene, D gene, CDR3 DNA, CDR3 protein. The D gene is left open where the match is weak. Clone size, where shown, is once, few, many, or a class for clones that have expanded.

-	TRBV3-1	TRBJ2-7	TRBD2	TGTGCCAGCAGCCAAGGGACTAGCGGGCCTTATTACGAGCAGTACTTC	CASSQGTSGPYYEQYF
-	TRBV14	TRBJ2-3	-	TGTGCCAGCAGCCCTAAGGCGGCCCAAGATACGCAGTATTTT	CASSPKAAQDTQYF
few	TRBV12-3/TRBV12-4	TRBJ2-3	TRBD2	TGTGCCAGCAGTTTTCCCCGGGAGGGGAGGACAGATACGCAGTATTTT	CASSFPREGRTDTQYF
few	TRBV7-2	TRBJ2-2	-	TGTGCCAGCAGCTTATCTGGCCATAACACCGGGGAGCTGTTTTTT	CASSLSGHNTGELFF
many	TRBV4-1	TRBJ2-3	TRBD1	TGCGCCAGCAGCCATCTCTTCCAGGGGGCGCCCCCCACAGATACGCAGTATTTT	CASSHLFQGAPPTDTQYF
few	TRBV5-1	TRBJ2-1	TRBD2	TGCGCCAGCAGCTTGGGGACTAGCGGGAGGAGTGGAGCCAATGAGCAGTTCTTC	CASSLGTSGRSGANEQFF
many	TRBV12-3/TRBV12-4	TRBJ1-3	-	TGTGCCAGCAGTCATAGCAGGATCTCTGGAAACACCATATATTTT	CASSHSRISGNTIYF
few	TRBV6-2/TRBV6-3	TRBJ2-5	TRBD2	TGTGCCAGCAGTCAGACCCGGTCTGCCGGGACTAGCGGGAGGGCAGAGACCCAGTACTTC	CASSQTRSAGTSGRAETQYF
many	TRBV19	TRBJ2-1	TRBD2	TGTGCCAGTGGACTAGCGGGGTCCCACAATGAGCAGTTCTTC	CASGLAGSHNEQFF
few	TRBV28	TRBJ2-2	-	TGTGCCACCAGGGAAATTCCCGGGGAGCTGTTTTTT	CATREIPGELFF
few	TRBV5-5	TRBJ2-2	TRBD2	TGTGCCAGCAGCTTGGGGACTAGCGTGAACACCGGGGAGCTGTTTTTT	CASSLGTSVNTGELFF
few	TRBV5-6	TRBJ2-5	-	TGTGCCAGCAGCTTAAGGGGGAGAGGCACTGCTTCCGGTAGAGAGACCCAGTACTTC	CASSLRGRGTASGRETQYF
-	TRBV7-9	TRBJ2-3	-	TGTGCCAGCAGCCCGACCCTACTAGCTCTAGAGGCGGATACGCAGTATTTT	CASSPTLLALEADTQYF
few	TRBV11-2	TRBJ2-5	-	TGTGCCAGCAGCTTACCGGGGGCACAAGAGACCCAGTACTTC	CASSLPGAQETQYF
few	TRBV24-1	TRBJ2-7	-	TGTGCCACCAGTGCGGGGAGGGGGATGAGGAACGAGCAGTACTTC	CATSAGRGMRNEQYF
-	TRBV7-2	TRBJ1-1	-	TGTGCCAGCAGCCCCCCGGGGGGCTATAGCACTGAAGCTTTCTTT	CASSPPGGYSTEAFF
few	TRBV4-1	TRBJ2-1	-	TGCGCCAGCAGCTTTCGGGGCCAGCCCTATGAGCAGTTCTTC	CASSFRGQPYEQFF
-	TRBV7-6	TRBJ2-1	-	TGTGCCAGCAGCTTAGAGGCTCTCTCCTCCAATGAGCAGTTCTTC	CASSLEALSSNEQFF
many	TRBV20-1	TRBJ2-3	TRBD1	TGCAGTGCTTCGACAGGGGGTCGCACAGATACGCAGTATTTT	CSASTGGRTDTQYF
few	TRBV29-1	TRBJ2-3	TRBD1	TGCAGCGTTGCAGGGGGTCCCGATACGCAGTATTTT	CSVAGGPDTQYF
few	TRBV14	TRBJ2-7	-	TGTGCCAGCAGCCAAGGGGGCCCAAGGGGGGCAAAGTCCTACGAGCAGTACTTC	CASSQGGPRGAKSYEQYF
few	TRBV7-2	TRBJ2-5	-	TGTGCCAGCAGCTTGTATCTAGCCGGAGAGACCCAGTACTTC	CASSLYLAGETQYF
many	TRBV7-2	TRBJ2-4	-	TGTGCCAGCAGCTTAGACGGGGGAAGCGGCAAAAACATTCAGTACTTC	CASSLDGGSGKNIQYF
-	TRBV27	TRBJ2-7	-	TGTGCCAGCAGTTTATTGGACCCATCCGAGCAGTACTTC	CASSLLDPSEQYF
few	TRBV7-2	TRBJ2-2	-	TGTGCCAGCAGCTTAGTCTGGACCGGGGAGCTGTTTTTT	CASSLVWTGELFF
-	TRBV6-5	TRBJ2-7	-	TGTGCCAGCAGTTACGGTGAGAAGGGGGACCAGTACTTC	CASSYGEKGDQYF
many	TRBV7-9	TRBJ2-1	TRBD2	TGTGCCAGCAGCCTGACTAGCCATGAGCAGTTCTTC	CASSLTSHEQFF
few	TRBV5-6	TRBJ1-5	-	TGTGCCAGCAGCCGGGCCGGACAGCCCCAGCATTTT	CASSRAGQPQHF
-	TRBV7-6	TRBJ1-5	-	TGTGCCAGCAGCCTTCTAGGGGTCGGGGGTCAGCCCCAGCATTTT	CASSLLGVGGQPQHF
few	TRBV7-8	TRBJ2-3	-	TGTGCCAGCAGCTCTCTGGACGGCACAGATACGCAGTATTTT	CASSSLDGTDTQYF
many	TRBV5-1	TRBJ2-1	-	TGCGCCAGCAGCTTGGAGGGGTTCTACAATGAGCAGTTCTTC	CASSLEGFYNEQFF
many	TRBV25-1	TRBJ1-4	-	TGTGCCAGCAGTGTACTTAGTGCAACTAATGAAAAACTGTTTTTT	CASSVLSATNEKLFF
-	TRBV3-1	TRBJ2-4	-	TGTGCCAGCAGCCAAGTGGCCCTTGTAGACAACATTCAGTACTTC	CASSQVALVDNIQYF
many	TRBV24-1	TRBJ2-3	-	TGTGCCACCAGTGAACAAAGGAGGGATACGCAGTATTTT	CATSEQRRDTQYF
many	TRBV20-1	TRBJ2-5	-	TGCAGTGCTAGGGTCCTTGGCCTAGCAGTTCAAGAGACCCAGTACTTC	CSARVLGLAVQETQYF
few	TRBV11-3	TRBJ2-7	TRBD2	TGTGCCAGCAGCTTAAATCGACTAGCGGGAAACGAGCAGTACTTC	CASSLNRLAGNEQYF